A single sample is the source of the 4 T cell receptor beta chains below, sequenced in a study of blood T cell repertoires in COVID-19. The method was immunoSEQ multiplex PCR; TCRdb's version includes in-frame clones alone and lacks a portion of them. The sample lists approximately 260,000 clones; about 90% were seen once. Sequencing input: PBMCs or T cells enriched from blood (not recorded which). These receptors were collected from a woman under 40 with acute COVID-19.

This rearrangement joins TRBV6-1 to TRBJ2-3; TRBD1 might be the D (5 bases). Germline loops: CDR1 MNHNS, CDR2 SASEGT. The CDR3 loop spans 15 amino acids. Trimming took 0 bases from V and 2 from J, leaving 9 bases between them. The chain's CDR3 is CASSEAGQTTDTQYF. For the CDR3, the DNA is TGTGCCAGCAGTGAAGCGGGGCAGACCACAGATACGCAGTATTTT.

This chain's CDR3 is CASSSLERTDTQYF. The DNA for the CDR3 is TGTGCCAGCAGCTCCCTCGAGCGCACAGATACGCAGTATTTT. V usage is TRBV11-2 and J usage is TRBJ2-3, with D unclear. CDR1 is SGHAT and CDR2 is FQNNGV in the germline V gene. V dropped 4 bases and J dropped 1 base, with 9 bases sitting between them. The CDR3 length is 14 residues. The full variable domain, its missing parts supplied by reference TRBV11-2 and TRBJ2-3, is EAGVAQSPRYKIIEKRQSVAFWCNPISGHATLYWYQQILGQGPKLLIQFQNNGVVDDSQLPKDRFSAERLKGVDSTLKIQPAKLEDSAVYLCASSSLERTDTQYFGPGTRLTVL.

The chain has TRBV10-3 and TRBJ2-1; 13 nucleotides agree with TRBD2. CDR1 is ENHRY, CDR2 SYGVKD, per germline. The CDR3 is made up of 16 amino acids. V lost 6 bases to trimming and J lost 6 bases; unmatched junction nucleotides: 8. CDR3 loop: CAISFGLAGDINEQFF. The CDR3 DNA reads TGTGCCATCAGCTTCGGACTAGCGGGGGACATCAATGAGCAGTTCTTC.

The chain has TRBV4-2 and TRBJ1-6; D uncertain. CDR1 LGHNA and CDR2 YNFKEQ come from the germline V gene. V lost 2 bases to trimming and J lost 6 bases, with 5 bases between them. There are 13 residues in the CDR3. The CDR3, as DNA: TGTGCCAGCAGCCAATTGAGTAATTCACCCCTCCACTTT. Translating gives CASSQLSNSPLHF.